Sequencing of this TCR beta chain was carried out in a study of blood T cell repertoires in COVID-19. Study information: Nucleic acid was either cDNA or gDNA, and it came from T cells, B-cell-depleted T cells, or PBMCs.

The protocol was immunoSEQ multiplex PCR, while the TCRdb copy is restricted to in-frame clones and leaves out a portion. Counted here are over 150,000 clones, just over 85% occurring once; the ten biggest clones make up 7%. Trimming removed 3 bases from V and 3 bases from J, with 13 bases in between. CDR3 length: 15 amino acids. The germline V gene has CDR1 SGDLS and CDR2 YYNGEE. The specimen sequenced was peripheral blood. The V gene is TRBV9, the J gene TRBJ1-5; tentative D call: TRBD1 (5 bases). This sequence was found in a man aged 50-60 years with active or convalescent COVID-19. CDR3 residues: CASSASGLNNQPQHF. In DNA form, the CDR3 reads TGTGCCAGCAGCGCGTCAGGGTTAAACAATCAGCCCCAGCATTTT.